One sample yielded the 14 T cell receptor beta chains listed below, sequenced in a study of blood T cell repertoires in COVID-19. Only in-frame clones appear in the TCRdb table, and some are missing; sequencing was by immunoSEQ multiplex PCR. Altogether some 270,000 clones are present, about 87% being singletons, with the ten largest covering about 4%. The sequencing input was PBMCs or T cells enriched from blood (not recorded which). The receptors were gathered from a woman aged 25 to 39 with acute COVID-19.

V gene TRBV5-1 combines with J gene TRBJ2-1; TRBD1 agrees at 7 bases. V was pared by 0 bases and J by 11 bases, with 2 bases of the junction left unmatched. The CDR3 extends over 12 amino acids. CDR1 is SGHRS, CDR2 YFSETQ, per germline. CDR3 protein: CASSLEGGQQFF. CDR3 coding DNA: TGCGCCAGCAGCTTGGAAGGGGGCCAGCAGTTCTTC.

In DNA form, the CDR3 reads TGTGCCAGCAGCTCGGACCAAGAGACCCAGTACTTC. It yields the protein CASSSDQETQYF. V gene TRBV13 combines with J gene TRBJ2-5; no reliable D call. The CDR3 runs to 12 residues. The V and J ends lost 4 bases and 0 bases respectively, with 3 bases between them. Germline V lookup: CDR1 PRHDT, CDR2 FYEKMQ (reference sequence).

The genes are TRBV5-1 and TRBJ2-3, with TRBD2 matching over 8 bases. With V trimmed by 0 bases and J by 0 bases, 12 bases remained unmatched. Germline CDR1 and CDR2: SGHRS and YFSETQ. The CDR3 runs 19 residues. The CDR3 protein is CASSLARLAGLTSTDTQYF. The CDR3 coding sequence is TGCGCCAGCAGCTTGGCCAGGCTAGCGGGCCTCACTAGCACAGATACGCAGTATTTT.

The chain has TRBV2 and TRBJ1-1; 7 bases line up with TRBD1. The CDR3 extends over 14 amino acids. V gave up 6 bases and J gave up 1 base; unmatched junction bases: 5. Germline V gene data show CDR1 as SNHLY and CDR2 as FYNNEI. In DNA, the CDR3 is TGTGCCAGCAGCCAAACAGGGGCGAACACTGAAGCTTTCTTT. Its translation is CASSQTGANTEAFF.

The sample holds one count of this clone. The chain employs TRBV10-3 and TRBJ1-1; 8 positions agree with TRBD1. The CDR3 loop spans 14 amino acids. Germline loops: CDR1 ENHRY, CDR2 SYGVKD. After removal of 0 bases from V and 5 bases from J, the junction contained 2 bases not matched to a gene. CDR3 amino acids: CAISESWTGTEAFF. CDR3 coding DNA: TGTGCCATCAGTGAGTCGTGGACAGGGACTGAAGCTTTCTTT.

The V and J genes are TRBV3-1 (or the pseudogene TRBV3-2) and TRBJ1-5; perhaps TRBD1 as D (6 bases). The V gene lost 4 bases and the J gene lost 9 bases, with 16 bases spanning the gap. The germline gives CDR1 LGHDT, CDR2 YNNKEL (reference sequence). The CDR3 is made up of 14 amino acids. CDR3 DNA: TGTGCCAGCAGCCTCAGGGGAAATCACTGGCCCCAGCATTTT. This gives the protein CASSLRGNHWPQHF.

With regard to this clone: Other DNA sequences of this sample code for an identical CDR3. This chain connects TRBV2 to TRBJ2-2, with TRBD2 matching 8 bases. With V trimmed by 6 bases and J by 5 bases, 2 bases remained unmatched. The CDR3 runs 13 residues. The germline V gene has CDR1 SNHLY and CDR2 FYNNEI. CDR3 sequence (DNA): TGTGCCAGCAGCGGGAGGGAGACCGGGGAGCTGTTTTTT. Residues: CASSGRETGELFF.

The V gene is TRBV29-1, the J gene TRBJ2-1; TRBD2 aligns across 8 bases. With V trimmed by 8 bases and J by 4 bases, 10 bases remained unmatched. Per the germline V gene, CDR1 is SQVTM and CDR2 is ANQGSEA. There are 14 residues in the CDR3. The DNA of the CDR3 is TGCAGCTTAAGAGCAGCGGGAGAGTACAATGAGCAGTTCTTC. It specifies CSLRAAGEYNEQFF.

Here the CDR3 reads CASSPAGAGSSTGELFF. CDR3 nucleotide sequence: TGTGCCAGCTCACCTGCCGGAGCGGGGAGTAGCACCGGGGAGCTGTTTTTT. The chain is built from TRBV18 and TRBJ2-2; the match to TRBD2 covers 7 bases. J was trimmed by 4 bases and V by 3 bases; bases with no gene match: 11. Germline CDR1 is KGHSH and CDR2 is LQKENI. This CDR3 contains 17 residues.

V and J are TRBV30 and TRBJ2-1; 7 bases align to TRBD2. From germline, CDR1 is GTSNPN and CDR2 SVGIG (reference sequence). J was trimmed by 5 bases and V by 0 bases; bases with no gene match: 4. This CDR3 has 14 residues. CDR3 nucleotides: TGTGCCTGGAGTGTTCGGCTAGCGGACAATGAGCAGTTCTTC. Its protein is CAWSVRLADNEQFF.

CDR3 loop: CASSFAWSSYNEQFF. The CDR3 DNA follows: TGTGCCAGCAGCTTCGCGTGGAGCTCCTACAATGAGCAGTTCTTC. The chain joins TRBV5-4 to TRBJ2-1, with D unresolved. CDR3 size: 15 residues. Germline lookup yields CDR1 SGHNT and CDR2 YYREEE (reference sequence). V was trimmed by 2 bases and J by 0 bases, leaving 9 bases between them.

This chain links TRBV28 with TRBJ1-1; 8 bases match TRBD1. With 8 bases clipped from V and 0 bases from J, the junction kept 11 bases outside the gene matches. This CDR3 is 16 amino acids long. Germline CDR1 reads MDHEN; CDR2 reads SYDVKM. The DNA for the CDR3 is TGTGCCAGCGCCACAGGGGGTATTGGGATGAACACTGAAGCTTTCTTT. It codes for CASATGGIGMNTEAFF.

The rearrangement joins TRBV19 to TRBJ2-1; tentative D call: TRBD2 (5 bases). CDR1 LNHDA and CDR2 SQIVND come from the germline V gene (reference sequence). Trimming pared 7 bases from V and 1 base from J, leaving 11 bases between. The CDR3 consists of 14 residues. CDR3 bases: TGTGCCAGTATGAGCGGAGCTTCCTACAATGAGCAGTTCTTC. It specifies CASMSGASYNEQFF. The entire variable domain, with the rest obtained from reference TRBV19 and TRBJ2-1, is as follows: DGGITQSPKYLFRKEGQNVTLSCEQNLNHDAMYWYRQDPGQGLRLIYYSQIVNDFQKGDIAEGYSVSREKKESFPLTVTSAQKNPTAFYLCASMSGASYNEQFFGPGTRLTVL.

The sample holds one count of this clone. The CDR3 is CASHEGAANYGYTF. The CDR3 coding sequence is TGCGCCAGCCACGAGGGGGCCGCTAACTATGGCTACACCTTC. The gene calls are TRBV5-1 and TRBJ1-2; 7 bases map to TRBD1. This CDR3 has 14 residues. Germline V gene data show CDR1 as SGHRS and CDR2 as YFSETQ. The ends lost 7 bases at V and 0 bases at J; junction bases unmatched: 6.